The 14 T cell receptor beta chains below come from one sample, sequenced in a study of cytomegalovirus exposure and HLA in healthy donors listed by TCRdb under 2017. Library construction relied on the immunoSEQ multiplex PCR assay. The multiplex PCR relied on a mix of 60 forward primers for TCR Vbeta segments and 13 reverse primers for TCR Jbeta segments. Entries here come from immuneACCESS through TCRdb and include only in-frame sequences with V and J called. Some clones fail to appear in such tables; in the studies checked, an unresolved V gene covers under half of the shortfall, and the cause of the remainder is unknown. The sample includes roughly 140,000 clones, with around 73% observed a single time. The ten largest clones add up to over 2.5% of the sample. The sequenced sample was PBMCs. Source of these receptors: a female donor in good health and CMV-seronegative.

CDR3 in amino acids: CASSIHRGDSGNTIYF. As DNA, the CDR3 is TGTGCCAGCAGCATTCATAGGGGGGACAGCGGAAACACCATATATTTT. The chain links TRBV7-9 to TRBJ1-3, with 7 bases fitting TRBD1. Germline assignment: CDR1 SEHNR and CDR2 FQNEAQ (reference sequence). The V segment lost 5 bases and the J segment 4 bases; nucleotides outside the gene matches: 11. The CDR3 sequence is 16 residues long.

V usage is TRBV5-4 and J usage is TRBJ1-3; D remains ambiguous. Per the germline V gene, CDR1 is SGHNT and CDR2 is YYREEE (reference sequence). The CDR3 totals 15 residues. Trimming took off 4 bases at V and 4 bases at J, with 15 bases between the two ends. The CDR3: CASSLGRGLGNTIYF. Written as DNA, the CDR3 is TGTGCCAGCAGCCTCGGCCGGGGTCTAGGAAACACCATATATTTT.

The CDR3: CASSLPRQGTYEQYF. The CDR3 nucleotides are TGTGCCAGCAGTTTACCCCGACAGGGAACCTACGAGCAGTACTTC. J is TRBJ2-7 and V is TRBV28; TRBD1 matches 7 bases. The CDR3 covers 15 residues. V gave up 2 bases and J gave up 2 bases; unmatched junction bases: 6. The germline V gene encodes CDR1 MDHEN and CDR2 SYDVKM.

V and J are TRBV11-2 and TRBJ1-1, with D maybe TRBD1 (5 bases). Trimming took 5 bases from V and 9 from J, leaving 13 bases between them. The CDR3 length is 12 residues. Germline loops: CDR1 SGHAT, CDR2 FQNNGV. The CDR3 DNA sequence: TGTGCCAGCAGCCCCGGAGGGGTGCAAGCTTTCTTT. This gives the protein CASSPGGVQAFF.

The rearrangement joins TRBV27 to TRBJ1-5; D is possibly TRBD1 (6 bases). This CDR3 comprises 13 residues. Germline assignment: CDR1 MNHEY and CDR2 SMNVEV (reference sequence). V lost 6 bases, J lost 1 base, and 7 bases lay in between. CDR3 DNA: TGTGCCAGCAGGGACAGCAGCAATCAGCCCCAGCATTTT. Translation gives CASRDSSNQPQHF.

V is TRBV21-1 and J is TRBJ1-6; TRBD1, as called in the table, went unchecked against the DNA. TRBV21-1 is recorded as a pseudogene. This CDR3 has 16 residues. CDR3 residues: CASSKKFRSRLSPLHF. DNA of the CDR3: TGTGCCAGCAGCAAAAAATTCCGTTCCAGGCTTTCACCCCTCCACTTT.

In its sample, this clone was seen a few times. The genes are TRBV5-1 and TRBJ2-2; 10 nucleotides line up with TRBD1. With V trimmed by 3 bases and J by 5 bases, 4 bases remained unmatched. The CDR3 is 15 residues long. The germline V gene has CDR1 SGHRS and CDR2 YFSETQ. As DNA, the CDR3 is TGCGCCAGCAGCTCGGGACAGGGGTTTACCGGGGAGCTGTTTTTT. Translating gives CASSSGQGFTGELFF.

In the case of this clone: One end of the junction does not line up with germline, which may come from a read error. The rearrangement uses TRBV7-9 and TRBJ1-2; D gene ambiguous. The CDR3 contains 12 residues. The V gene's germline CDR1 is SEHNR and CDR2 FQNEAQ (reference sequence). The CDR3 region is CSSSPSRSSYTF. The CDR3, as DNA: TGTTCCAGCAGCCCCTCCAGGTCTAGCTACACCTTC. The variable domain in full, completed from reference TRBV7-9 and TRBJ1-2, reads DTGVSQNPRHKITKRGQNVTFRCDPISEHNRLYWYRQTLGQGPEFLTYFQNEAQLEKSRLLSDRFSAERPKGSFSTLEIQRTEQGDSAMYLCSSSPSRSSYTFGSGTRLTVV.

Regarding this clone: The same CDR3 can be traced to other DNA sequences in this sample. The chain combines TRBV28 with TRBJ1-1; D perhaps matches TRBD1 (6 bases). This CDR3 is 15 amino acids long. V dropped 2 bases and J dropped 1 base, with 11 bases sitting between them. Germline assignment: CDR1 MDHEN and CDR2 SYDVKM. The CDR3 DNA is TGTGCCAGCAGTTTAGGAGGACAGCGGAACACTGAAGCTTTCTTT. It yields the protein CASSLGGQRNTEAFF.

The chain carries TRBV6-5 and TRBJ2-5; TRBD1 is a possible D gene (6 bases). The CDR3 spans 15 residues. V dropped 3 bases and J dropped 4 bases, with 15 bases sitting between them. In germline, CDR1 is MNHEY, CDR2 SVGAGI. CDR3 in DNA: TGTGCCAGCAGTTATTCAGGGGTCCCTCGAGAGACCCAGTACTTC. Protein sequence: CASSYSGVPRETQYF.

The CDR3 is CASSLSPGDYGYTF. CDR3 coding DNA: TGCGCCAGCAGCTTGAGTCCAGGGGACTATGGCTACACCTTC. J is TRBJ1-2 and V is TRBV5-1, with D possibly being TRBD1 (6 bases). The CDR3 spans 14 residues. Germline V lookup: CDR1 SGHRS, CDR2 YFSETQ. Trimming removed 1 base from V and 3 bases from J, with 10 bases in between.

The rearrangement joins TRBV28 to TRBJ2-1; D perhaps matches TRBD1 (5 bases). This CDR3 spans 15 amino acids. Germline lookup yields CDR1 MDHEN and CDR2 SYDVKM. V was cut by 6 bases and J by 1 base, with 13 bases left in between. The CDR3 sequence: CASRGDRFSYNEQFF. Written as DNA, the CDR3 is TGTGCCAGCAGAGGAGACAGATTTTCCTACAATGAGCAGTTCTTC.

The chain has TRBV2 and TRBJ1-6; a possible D gene is TRBD1 (6 bases). V was clipped by 4 bases and J by 12 bases, with 10 bases between them. CDR1 is SNHLY, CDR2 FYNNEI, per germline. This CDR3 region has 12 residues. The CDR3 protein is CASSAQGRPLHF. The CDR3, as DNA: TGTGCCAGCAGTGCCCAGGGGAGACCCCTCCACTTT. The full variable domain, completed using reference TRBV2 and TRBJ1-6, is EPEVTQTPSHQVTQMGQEVILRCVPISNHLYFYWYRQILGQKVEFLVSFYNNEISEKSEIFDDQFSVERPDGSNFTLKIRSTKLEDSAMYFCASSAQGRPLHFGNGTRLTVT.

V usage is TRBV2 and J usage is TRBJ2-7; maybe TRBD1 (5 bases). This CDR3 region has 13 residues. The germline CDR1 and CDR2 sequences are SNHLY and FYNNEI. V gave up 1 base and J gave up 3 bases, with 7 bases separating them. The CDR3 sequence is CASSEDRLYEQYF. The DNA of the CDR3 is TGTGCCAGCAGTGAAGACAGGCTCTACGAGCAGTACTTC.